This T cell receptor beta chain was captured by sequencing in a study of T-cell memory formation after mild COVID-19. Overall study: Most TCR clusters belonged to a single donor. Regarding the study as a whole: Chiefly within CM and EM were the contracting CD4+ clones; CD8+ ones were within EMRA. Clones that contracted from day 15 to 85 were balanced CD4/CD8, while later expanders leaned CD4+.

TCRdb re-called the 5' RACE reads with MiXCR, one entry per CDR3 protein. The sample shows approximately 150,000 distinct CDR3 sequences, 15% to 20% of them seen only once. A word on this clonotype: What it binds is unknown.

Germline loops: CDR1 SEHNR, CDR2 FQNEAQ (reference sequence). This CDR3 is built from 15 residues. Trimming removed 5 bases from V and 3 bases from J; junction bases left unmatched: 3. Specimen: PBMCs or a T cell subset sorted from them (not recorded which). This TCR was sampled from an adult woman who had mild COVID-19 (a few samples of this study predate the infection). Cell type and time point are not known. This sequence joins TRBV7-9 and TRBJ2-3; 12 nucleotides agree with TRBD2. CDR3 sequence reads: CASSRGTSGTDTQYF. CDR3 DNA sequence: TGTGCCAGCAGCCGCGGGACTAGCGGGACAGATACGCAGTATTTT.